Listed below are T cell receptor beta chains from one sample, sequenced in a study of PD-L1 blockade in urothelial cancer. Clones were read by immunoSEQ multiplex PCR, and TCRdb kept only the in-frame ones, dropping some. The top ten clones hold 3.2% of a sample with around 130,000 clones, 65% to 85% of them seen once. Sequences were derived from PBMCs, sampled around atezolizumab (anti-PD-L1) treatment. The receptors shown here come from a man over 45 with urothelial cancer. Both conserved end residues are part of each CDR3. The order of the fields is J gene, V gene, CDR3 protein.

j_gene: TRBJ2-1
v_gene: TRBV4-1
CDR3aa: CASSQEASVNEQFF

j_gene: TRBJ2-5
v_gene: TRBV30
CDR3aa: CAWTHTRVQETQYF

j_gene: TRBJ2-7
v_gene: TRBV4-1
CDR3aa: CASSHDISYEQYF

j_gene: TRBJ2-2
v_gene: TRBV5-1
CDR3aa: CASSPRDTNTGELFF

j_gene: TRBJ1-6
v_gene: TRBV1
CDR3aa: CTSSQAFSGENSPLHF

j_gene: TRBJ2-4
v_gene: TRBV27
CDR3aa: CASSPATVGRGIQYF

j_gene: TRBJ1-5
v_gene: TRBV2
CDR3aa: CASSRQGLISNQPQHF

j_gene: TRBJ2-3
v_gene: TRBV7-8
CDR3aa: CASSSRTGGGTDTQYF

j_gene: TRBJ2-2
v_gene: TRBV11-2
CDR3aa: CASTQSGGRGELFF

j_gene: TRBJ2-1
v_gene: TRBV19
CDR3aa: CASSIEAGSRDNEQFF

j_gene: TRBJ2-2
v_gene: TRBV5-1
CDR3aa: CASLGLAGAPGELFF

j_gene: TRBJ1-3
v_gene: TRBV6-5
CDR3aa: CASSYEGWLGNTIYF

j_gene: TRBJ2-2
v_gene: TRBV15
CDR3aa: CATSSAGLAYRGGELFF